These 21 T cell receptor beta chains originate from one sample sequenced in a study of T cell changes during pregnancy in multiple sclerosis. Sequencing was performed with immunoSEQ multiplex PCR; in TCRdb, only in-frame clones are kept and a portion is missing. The table includes approximately 37,000 clones, 80% to 95% detected once. The material was CD4+ T cells from peripheral blood mononuclear cells, obtained in the third trimester of pregnancy. Receptor source: a female donor in good health, enrolled as a control in a pregnancy study.

V gene TRBV28 combines with J gene TRBJ1-2; D not certain. The CDR3 length is 14 residues. Germline CDR1 and CDR2: MDHEN and SYDVKM. V dropped 6 bases and J dropped 9 bases, with 20 bases sitting between them. The CDR3 sequence is CASSPVRAFLSYTF. For the CDR3, the DNA is TGTGCCAGCAGCCCCGTCCGTGCGTTTTTGAGCTACACCTTC.

The chain couples TRBV6-5 to TRBJ1-2; D possibly corresponds to TRBD1 (6 bases). V lost 5 bases and J lost 5, with 15 bases in between. Germline loops: CDR1 MNHEY, CDR2 SVGAGI. The CDR3 has 14 residues. CDR3 sequence (DNA): TGTGCCAGCAGTGGGGGCCGGGACCCTTATGGCTACACCTTC. Translation: CASSGGRDPYGYTF.

This chain joins TRBV30 and TRBJ2-7; 7 bases fit TRBD2. V lost 1 base, J lost 2 bases, and 14 bases stayed unmatched. The CDR3 contains 17 residues. Germline V gene lookup returns CDR1 GTSNPN and CDR2 SVGIG (reference sequence). CDR3 DNA: TGTGCCTGGAGTGGGGGGGGGAGGACAACTACTGCCTACGAGCAGTACTTC. As protein: CAWSGGGRTTTAYEQYF.

The chain carries TRBV5-4 and TRBJ1-2; the D gene is possibly TRBD1 (6 bases). The CDR3 loop spans 15 amino acids. Germline assignment: CDR1 SGHNT and CDR2 YYREEE (reference sequence). Trimming pared 4 bases from V and 4 bases from J, leaving 17 bases between. In nucleotides, the CDR3 is TGTGCCAGCAGCCTCGAATACAGGGAAACCTATGGCTACACCTTC. Amino acids: CASSLEYRETYGYTF. The full variable domain, with the rest looked up from reference TRBV5-4 and TRBJ1-2, is ETGVTQSPTHLIKTRGQQVTLRCSSQSGHNTVSWYQQALGQGPQFIFQYYREEENGRGNFPPRFSGLQFPNYSSELNVNALELDDSALYLCASSLEYRETYGYTFGSGTRLTVV.

This chain uses TRBV28 with TRBJ2-7; D possibly corresponds to TRBD2 (5 bases). CDR1 and CDR2 (germline): MDHEN, SYDVKM. The CDR3 loop spans 14 amino acids. With 7 bases removed from V and 2 bases from J, the gap between germline ends came to 15 bases. The CDR3 protein is CASNVNSGAYEQYF. The CDR3 DNA reads as TGTGCCAGCAATGTAAATTCCGGGGCCTACGAGCAGTACTTC.

The J gene is TRBJ2-1, the V gene TRBV23-1; 11 bases fit TRBD1. TRBV23-1 is sorted into the ORF group, with uncertain function. The CDR3 extends over 16 amino acids. V dropped 2 bases and J dropped 7; count of bases not matched to a gene: 7. The CDR3 reads CASSQRTGGARNEQFF. CDR3 nucleotides: TGCGCCAGCAGTCAAAGGACAGGGGGCGCCAGGAATGAGCAGTTCTTC.

This rearrangement joins TRBV2 to TRBJ2-1, with D maybe TRBD1 (6 bases). The V and J ends lost 6 bases and 4 bases respectively, with 10 bases between them. In germline, CDR1 is SNHLY, CDR2 FYNNEI. The CDR3 spans 13 residues. The CDR3 DNA reads TGTGCCAGCAGCATAACAGGGTACAATGAGCAGTTCTTC. Translated, it gives CASSITGYNEQFF. The variable domain in full, with the rest retrieved from reference TRBV2 and TRBJ2-1, is EPEVTQTPSHQVTQMGQEVILRCVPISNHLYFYWYRQILGQKVEFLVSFYNNEISEKSEIFDDQFSVERPDGSNFTLKIRSTKLEDSAMYFCASSITGYNEQFFGPGTRLTVL.

The chain uses TRBV4-2 and TRBJ2-1; 14 positions match TRBD2. Germline V gene lookup returns CDR1 LGHNA and CDR2 YNFKEQ. The CDR3 extends over 16 amino acids. Losses at the gene ends were 3 bases for V and 7 bases for J; bases not matched to a gene: 5. The CDR3 bases are TGTGCCAGCAGCCAGACTAGCGGGGGGGCTTTAAATGAGCAGTTCTTC. Translated: CASSQTSGGALNEQFF.

The count of this clone is one. The chain couples TRBV28 to TRBJ2-1, with D perhaps matching TRBD2 (6 bases). V gave up 7 bases and J gave up 5 bases, with 12 bases separating them. Germline lookup yields CDR1 MDHEN and CDR2 SYDVKM. The CDR3 sequence is 13 residues long. Here the CDR3 reads CASKGASDNEQFF. The DNA of the CDR3 is TGTGCCAGCAAAGGAGCTAGCGACAATGAGCAGTTCTTC.

J is TRBJ1-2 and V is TRBV1; the DNA was not compared with TRBD1, the D call given in the table. TRBV1 counts as a pseudogene. There are 19 residues in the CDR3. The CDR3, as DNA: TGCACCAGCAGCCAAGCGATCAAGGGGGCCCGAGGGGTTCGTCATGGCTACACCTTC. This sequence encodes CTSSQAIKGARGVRHGYTF.

This chain uses TRBV20-1 with TRBJ2-7; 8 bases are a match to TRBD2. The CDR3 is 11 amino acids. J was trimmed by 6 bases and V by 3 bases; bases with no gene match: 1. Germline V CDR1 and CDR2: DFQATT, SNEGSKA (reference sequence). The CDR3 DNA sequence: TGCAGTGCTAGTCGGGGGGGCGAGCAGTACTTC. Translated, it gives CSASRGGEQYF.

This chain links TRBV18 with TRBJ2-2; TRBD2 aligns across 11 bases. CDR3 length: 17 amino acids. Germline V lookup: CDR1 KGHSH, CDR2 LQKENI. The V and J ends lost 1 base and 7 bases, in that order; junction bases with no gene match: 8. The CDR3 DNA follows: TGTGCCAGCTCACCACGGGACGGACTAGCGGGTGTCGGGGAGCTGTTTTTT. Protein: CASSPRDGLAGVGELFF.

V gene TRBV30 combines with J gene TRBJ1-6; TRBD1 matches at 8 bases. Per the germline V gene, CDR1 is GTSNPN and CDR2 is SVGIG (reference sequence). The CDR3 spans 15 residues. V shed 0 bases and J 7 bases; nucleotides not matched to a gene: 5. The CDR3 sequence is CAWSVAGGANSPLHF. The CDR3 bases are TGTGCCTGGAGTGTGGCAGGGGGCGCAAATTCACCCCTCCACTTT.

V gene TRBV10-1 combines with J gene TRBJ2-2; 8 nucleotides line up with TRBD2. The V and J ends lost 8 bases and 2 bases, in that order; junction bases with no gene match: 4. The CDR3 sequence is 14 residues long. In germline, CDR1 is WNHNN, CDR2 SYGVQD (reference sequence). The CDR3 nucleotides are TGCGCCAGCGGTAGCGGGGTTAACACCGGGGAGCTGTTTTTT. Its translation is CASGSGVNTGELFF.

This clone was counted only a few times. V gene TRBV28 combines with J gene TRBJ2-5; the D gene is possibly TRBD2 (6 bases). The CDR3 sequence is 13 residues long. Germline CDR1 is MDHEN and CDR2 is SYDVKM. V was trimmed by 5 bases and J by 7 bases, leaving 14 bases between them. CDR3 DNA sequence: TGTGCCAGCAGTCCGACTAGATGGGGGACCCAGTACTTC. The encoded protein is CASSPTRWGTQYF. The complete variable domain, with remaining parts taken from reference TRBV28 and TRBJ2-5, reads DVKVTQSSRYLVKRTGEKVFLECVQDMDHENMFWYRQDPGLGLRLIYFSYDVKMKEKGDIPEGYSVSREKKERFSLILESASTNQTSMYLCASSPTRWGTQYFGPGTRLLVL.

The chain links TRBV28 to TRBJ2-7; perhaps TRBD1 as D (5 bases). CDR1 MDHEN and CDR2 SYDVKM come from the germline V gene. V lost 7 bases to trimming and J lost 6 bases, with 19 bases between them. The CDR3 spans 14 residues. The DNA for the CDR3 is TGTGCCAGCACCCGAGGTAGGGGCCTTTCCGAGCAGTACTTC. Protein sequence: CASTRGRGLSEQYF.

The chain recombines TRBV7-2 with TRBJ1-2; the match to TRBD1 covers 9 bases. V trimming: 1 base; J trimming: 5 bases; junction bases outside the gene matches: 2. Germline lookup yields CDR1 SGHTA and CDR2 FQGNSA. The CDR3 consists of 14 residues. The CDR3 DNA follows: TGTGCCAGCAGCTTAGAGACAGGGGGGTATGGCTACACCTTC. It specifies CASSLETGGYGYTF.

V is TRBV7-6 and J is TRBJ2-1, with 9 positions matching TRBD1. CDR3 size: 15 residues. Unmatched junction bases numbered 8, after V lost 4 bases and J lost 7 bases. CDR1 and CDR2 from the germline V gene are SGHVS and FNYEAQ. CDR3 nucleotide sequence: TGTGCCAGCAGCTCCGGGGGGACAGGGTTAAATGAGCAGTTCTTC. This gives the protein CASSSGGTGLNEQFF.

The rearrangement uses TRBV9 and TRBJ1-4; 8 nucleotides match TRBD1. The germline V gene encodes CDR1 SGDLS and CDR2 YYNGEE. Trimming removed 3 bases from V and 4 bases from J; junction bases left unmatched: 5. The CDR3 has 15 residues. CDR3 coding DNA: TGTGCCAGCAGCGAGGGACAGGTTTATAATGAAAAACTGTTTTTT. Its protein product is CASSEGQVYNEKLFF.

The rearrangement uses TRBV14 and TRBJ2-3; D call uncertain. Germline CDR1 reads SGHDN; CDR2 reads FVKESK. Deletions cut 4 bases from V and 1 base from J, with 3 bases between. This CDR3 contains 12 residues. CDR3 DNA: TGTGCCAGCAGCCCCGGCACAGATACGCAGTATTTT. This encodes CASSPGTDTQYF.

V and J are TRBV18 and TRBJ2-5; a possible D gene is TRBD2 (6 bases). Germline-derived CDR1 and CDR2 are KGHSH and LQKENI. V gave up 5 bases and J gave up 4 bases, with 17 bases separating them. This CDR3 spans 15 amino acids. The CDR3 DNA is TGTGCCAGCTCAGTCGGGACTGACTTTGGAGAGACCCAGTACTTC. It is translated as CASSVGTDFGETQYF.